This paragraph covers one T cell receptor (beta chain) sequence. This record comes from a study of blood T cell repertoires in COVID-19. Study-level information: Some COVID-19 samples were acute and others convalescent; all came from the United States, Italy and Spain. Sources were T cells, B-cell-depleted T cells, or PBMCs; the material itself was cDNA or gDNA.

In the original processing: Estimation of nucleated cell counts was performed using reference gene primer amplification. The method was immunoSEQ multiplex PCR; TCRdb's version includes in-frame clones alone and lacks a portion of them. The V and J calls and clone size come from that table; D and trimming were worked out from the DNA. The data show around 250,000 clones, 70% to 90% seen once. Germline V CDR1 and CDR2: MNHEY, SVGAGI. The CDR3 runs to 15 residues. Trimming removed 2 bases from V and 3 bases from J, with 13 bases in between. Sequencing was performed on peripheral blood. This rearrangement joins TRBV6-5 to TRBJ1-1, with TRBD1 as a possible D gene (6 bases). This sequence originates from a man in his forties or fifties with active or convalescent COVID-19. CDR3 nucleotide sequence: TGTGCCAGCAGTTACCTTAACAGGGTGCACACTGAAGCTTTCTTT. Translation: CASSYLNRVHTEAFF.